This section outlines one T cell receptor (beta chain) sequence together with its context. It has no known antigen specificity. Per-base qualities were not stored, and no clone one base away is much larger. The library was built by means of the immunoSEQ multiplex PCR assay. TCR beta CDR3 sequencing was performed on DNA from the cultured, isolated CD4+ T cells. Regarding the original processing steps: Non-productive TCR sequences were discarded, and reads were trimmed to the CDR3 region, with only CDR3s of 7 or more amino acids retained. The MANAFEST web app was used to identify antigen-specific clonotypes by comparing expansion in peptide wells with expansion in reference cultures. Positive clones required FDR<0.05 expansion versus reference and all other wells, odds ratio above 5, and frequency above 0.1% in two replicate wells. Cross-reactive clonotypes were defined as significantly expanded in SARS-CoV-2 spike wells and in at least one common cold coronavirus spike condition. CDR3 similarity was assessed by Levenshtein distance using the stringdist R package, and unrooted trees were constructed with ape in R 3.6.1. The table was pulled from immuneACCESS by TCRdb, which kept in-frame rearrangements only. Such tables lose some clones; where checked, under half of the loss comes from unresolved V genes, and the rest has no known cause. V and J calls and clone size come straight from that table; D and trimming were deduced from the DNA. Counted in this sample were roughly 56,000 clones; roughly 80% of them appeared once. The top ten hold roughly 3.2% of the sample.

The source of the sample is a study of vaccination effects on CD4 cells after COVID-19 (dated by TCRdb to 2021 to 2024). For the study in its entirety: To identify antigen-specific CD4+ T cell clonotypes by their expansion, the ViraFEST assay first stimulated PBMC with viral peptide pools and then applied TCR sequencing. In both COVID-19 convalescent patients and infection-naive vaccine recipients, the study compared SARS-CoV-2 spike-specific CD4+ TCR repertoires from before mRNA vaccination with those from after it. Cultures from other donors in the study were sequenced using the Oncomine TCR Beta short-read assay on an Illumina iSeq 100. About 1.8 million PBMC per well were cultured with around 10 ug/ml peptides in IMDM containing 5% human AB serum, approximately 9.9 IU/ml IL-2 and gentamicin. Each participant got two doses of an mRNA SARS-CoV-2 vaccine, either BNT162b2 or mRNA-1273. The full study included some eleven COVID-19 convalescent patients and several SARS-CoV-2-naive healthy vaccine recipients. Broader findings and caveats from the paper: Clones induced by infection and clones induced by vaccination both contracted markedly at late timepoints after vaccination, which fits with T cell responses waning over time. In healthy vaccine recipients, vaccine-induced clones were almost all SARS-CoV-2 mono-reactive, with only 1 of 255 being cross-reactive with common cold coronaviruses. Only a small number of convalescent patients were included, and no early post-infection timepoints were available, which limited the study.

CDR1 and CDR2, per the germline V gene (reference sequence), are MNHEY and SMNVEV. Clipping removes 6 bases from V and 1 base from J, with 2 as the unmatched junction base count. The CDR3 holds 13 amino acids from the cysteine to the phenylalanine. Just the 39-base CDR3 DNA is kept, in frame starting at base 1. After 10 days of culture, CD4+ T cells were isolated with the EasySep CD4+ T cell isolation kit. The absence of prior SARS-CoV-2 infection in healthy vaccine recipients was confirmed by negative nucleocapsid antibodies before and after vaccination. Half of the culture medium was replaced with fresh IL-2-containing medium on days 3 and 7. Each peptide stimulation condition was cultured in triplicate wells unless otherwise noted. Using Ficoll-Paque Plus gradient centrifugation, PBMC were separated from whole blood and then either used fresh or cryopreserved at -140C. The QIAamp micro DNA kit was used to extract genomic DNA from the cultured CD4+ T cells.

The sequence was collected from a human donor who received a COVID-19 vaccine. Sequencing was performed on CD4+ T cells from PBMCs cultured without peptide, taken before COVID-19 vaccination. The sequence links TRBV27 to TRBJ1-1, with 7 middle bases fitting TRBD1. This receptor carries the CDR3 CASRGQPNTEAFF. In nucleotides, the sequence is TGTGCCAGCAGGGGACAGCCGAACACTGAAGCTTTCTTT.